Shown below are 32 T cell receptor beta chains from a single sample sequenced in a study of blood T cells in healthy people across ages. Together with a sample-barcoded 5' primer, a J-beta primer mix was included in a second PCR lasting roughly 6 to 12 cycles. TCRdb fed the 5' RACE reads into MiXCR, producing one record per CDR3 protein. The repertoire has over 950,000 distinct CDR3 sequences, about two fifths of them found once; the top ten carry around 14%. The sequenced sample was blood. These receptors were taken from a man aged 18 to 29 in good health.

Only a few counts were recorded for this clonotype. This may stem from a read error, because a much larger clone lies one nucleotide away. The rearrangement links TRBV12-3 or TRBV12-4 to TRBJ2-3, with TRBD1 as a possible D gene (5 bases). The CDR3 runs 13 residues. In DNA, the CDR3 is TGTGCCAGCAGGGGTCAGGGCACAGATACGCGGTATTTT. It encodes CASRGQGTDTRYF.

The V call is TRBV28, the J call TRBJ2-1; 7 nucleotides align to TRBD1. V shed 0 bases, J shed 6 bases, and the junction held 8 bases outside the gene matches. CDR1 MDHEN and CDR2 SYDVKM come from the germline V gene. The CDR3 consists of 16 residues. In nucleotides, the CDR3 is TGTGCCAGCAGTTTATGGGGGACAGTACAAGGCAATGAGCAGTTCTTC. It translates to CASSLWGTVQGNEQFF.

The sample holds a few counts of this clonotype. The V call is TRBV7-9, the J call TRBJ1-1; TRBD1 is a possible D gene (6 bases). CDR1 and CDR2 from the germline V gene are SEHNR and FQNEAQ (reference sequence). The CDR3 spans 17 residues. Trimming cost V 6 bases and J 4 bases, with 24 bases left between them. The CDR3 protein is CASRQNPAGGRSTEAFF. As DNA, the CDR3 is TGTGCCAGCAGACAAAACCCGGCGGGGGGCCGGAGCACTGAAGCTTTCTTT.

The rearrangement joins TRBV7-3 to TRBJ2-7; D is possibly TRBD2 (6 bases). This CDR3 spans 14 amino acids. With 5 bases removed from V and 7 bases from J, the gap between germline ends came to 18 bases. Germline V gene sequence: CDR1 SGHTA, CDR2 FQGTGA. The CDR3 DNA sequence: TGTGCCAGCAGCGCCGGGGGTACCTACAATGAGCAGTACTTC. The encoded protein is CASSAGGTYNEQYF.

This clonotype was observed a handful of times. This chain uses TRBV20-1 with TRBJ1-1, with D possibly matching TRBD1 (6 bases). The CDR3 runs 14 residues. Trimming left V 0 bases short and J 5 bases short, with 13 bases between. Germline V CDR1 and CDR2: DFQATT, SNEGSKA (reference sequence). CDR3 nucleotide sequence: TGCAGTGCTAGAGATCCAGTCGACAGGACTGAAGCTTTCTTT. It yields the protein CSARDPVDRTEAFF.

The CDR3 bases are TGTGCCAGCAGCTTAGGCTGGGGCAAGGAGCTGGGGACAGATACGCAGTATTTT. Translating gives CASSLGWGKELGTDTQYF. The chain recombines TRBV7-2 with TRBJ2-3, with D possibly TRBD1 on 5 matching bases. The V and J ends lost 1 base and 3 bases respectively, with 20 bases between them. The V gene's germline CDR1 is SGHTA and CDR2 FQGNSA. The CDR3 runs 18 residues.

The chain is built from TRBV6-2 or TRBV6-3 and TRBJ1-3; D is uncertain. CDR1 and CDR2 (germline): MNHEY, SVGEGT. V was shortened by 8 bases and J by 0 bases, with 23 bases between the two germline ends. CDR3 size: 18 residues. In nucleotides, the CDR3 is TGTGCCAGCCTTTTTAAGGAGCAGCGGATCATCTCTGGAAACACCATATATTTT. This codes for CASLFKEQRIISGNTIYF.

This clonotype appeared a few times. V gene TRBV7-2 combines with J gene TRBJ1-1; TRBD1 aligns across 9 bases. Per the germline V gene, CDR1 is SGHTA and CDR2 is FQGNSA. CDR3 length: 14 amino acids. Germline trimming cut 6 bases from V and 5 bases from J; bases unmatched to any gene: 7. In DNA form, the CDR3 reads TGTGCCAGCAGGCCACAGGGGGCAAAGACTGAAGCTTTCTTT. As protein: CASRPQGAKTEAFF.

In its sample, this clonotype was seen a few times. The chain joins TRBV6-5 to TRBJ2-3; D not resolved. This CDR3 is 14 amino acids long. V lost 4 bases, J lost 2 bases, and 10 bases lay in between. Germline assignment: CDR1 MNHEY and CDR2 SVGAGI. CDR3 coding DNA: TGTGCCAGCAGTTTGAGAAGGGCCACAGATACGCAGTATTTT. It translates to CASSLRRATDTQYF.

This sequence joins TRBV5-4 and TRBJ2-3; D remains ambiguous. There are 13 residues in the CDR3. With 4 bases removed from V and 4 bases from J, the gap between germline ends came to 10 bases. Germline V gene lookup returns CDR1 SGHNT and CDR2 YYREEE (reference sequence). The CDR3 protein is CASSPNWADTQYF. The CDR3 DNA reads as TGTGCCAGCAGCCCGAACTGGGCAGATACGCAGTATTTT.

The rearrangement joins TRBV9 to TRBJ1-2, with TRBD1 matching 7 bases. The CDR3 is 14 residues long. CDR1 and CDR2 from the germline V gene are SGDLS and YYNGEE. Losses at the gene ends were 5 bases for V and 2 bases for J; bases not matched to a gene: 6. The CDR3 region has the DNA TGTGCCAGCAGGGTGGCAGGGGGAAACTATGGCTACACCTTC. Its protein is CASRVAGGNYGYTF.

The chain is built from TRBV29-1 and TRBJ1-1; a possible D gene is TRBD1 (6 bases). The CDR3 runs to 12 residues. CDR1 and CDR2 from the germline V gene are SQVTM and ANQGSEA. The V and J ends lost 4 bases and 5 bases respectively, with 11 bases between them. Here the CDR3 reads CSVVERGTEAFF. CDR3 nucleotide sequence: TGCAGCGTTGTTGAGAGGGGGACTGAAGCTTTCTTT.

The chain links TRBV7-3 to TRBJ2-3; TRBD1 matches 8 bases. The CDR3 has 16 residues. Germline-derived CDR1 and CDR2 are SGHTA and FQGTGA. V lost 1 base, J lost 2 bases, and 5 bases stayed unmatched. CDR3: CASSLKRTGSTDTQYF. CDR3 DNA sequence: TGTGCCAGCAGCTTAAAGAGGACAGGGTCCACAGATACGCAGTATTTT.

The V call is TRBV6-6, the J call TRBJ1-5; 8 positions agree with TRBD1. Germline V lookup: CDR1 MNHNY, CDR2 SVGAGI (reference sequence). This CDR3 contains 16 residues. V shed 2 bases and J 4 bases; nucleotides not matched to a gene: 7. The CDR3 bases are TGTGCCAGCAGTTACGGGGCCAGGGGGCAGAATCAGCCCCAGCATTTT. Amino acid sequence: CASSYGARGQNQPQHF.

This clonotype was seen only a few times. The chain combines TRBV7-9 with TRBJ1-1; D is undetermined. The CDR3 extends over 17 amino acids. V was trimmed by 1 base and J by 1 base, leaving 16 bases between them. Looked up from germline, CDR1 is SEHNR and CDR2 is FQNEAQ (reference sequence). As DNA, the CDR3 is TGTGCCAGCAGCTTAGGCTCCAGAACGACGGGGAACACTGAAGCTTTCTTT. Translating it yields CASSLGSRTTGNTEAFF.

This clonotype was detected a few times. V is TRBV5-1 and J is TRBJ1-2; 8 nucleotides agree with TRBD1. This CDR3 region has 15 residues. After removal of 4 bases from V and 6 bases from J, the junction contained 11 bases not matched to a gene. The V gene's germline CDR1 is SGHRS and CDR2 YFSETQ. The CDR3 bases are TGCGCCAGCAGCCGTACCCAACAGGGGGTTGATGGCTACACCTTC. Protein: CASSRTQQGVDGYTF.

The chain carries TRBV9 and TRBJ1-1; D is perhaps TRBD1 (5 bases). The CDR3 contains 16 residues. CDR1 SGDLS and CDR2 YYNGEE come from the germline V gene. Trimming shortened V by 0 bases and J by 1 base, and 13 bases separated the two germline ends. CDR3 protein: CASSVAGLRSNTEAFF. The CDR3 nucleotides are TGTGCCAGCAGCGTAGCGGGACTCCGATCGAACACTGAAGCTTTCTTT.

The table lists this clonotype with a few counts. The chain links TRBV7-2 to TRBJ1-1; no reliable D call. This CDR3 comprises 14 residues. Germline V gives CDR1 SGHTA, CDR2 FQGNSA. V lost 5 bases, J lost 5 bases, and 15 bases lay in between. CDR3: CASSPQASITEAFF. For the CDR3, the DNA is TGTGCCAGCAGCCCCCAGGCGTCTATAACTGAAGCTTTCTTT.

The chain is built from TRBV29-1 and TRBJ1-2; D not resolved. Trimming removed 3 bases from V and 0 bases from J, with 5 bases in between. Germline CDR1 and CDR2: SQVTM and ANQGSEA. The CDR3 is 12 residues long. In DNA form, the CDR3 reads TGCAGCGTTGATTCGGCTAACTATGGCTACACCTTC. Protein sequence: CSVDSANYGYTF. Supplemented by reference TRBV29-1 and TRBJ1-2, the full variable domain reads SAVISQKPSRDICQRGTSLTIQCQVDSQVTMMFWYRQQPGQSLTLIATANQGSEATYESGFVIDKFPISRPNLTFSTLTVSNMSPEDSSIYLCSVDSANYGYTFGSGTRLTVV.

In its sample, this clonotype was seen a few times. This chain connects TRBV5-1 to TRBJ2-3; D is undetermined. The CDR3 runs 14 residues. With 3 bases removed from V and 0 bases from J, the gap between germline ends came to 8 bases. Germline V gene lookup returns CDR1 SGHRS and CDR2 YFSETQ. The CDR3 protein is CASSSQISTDTQYF. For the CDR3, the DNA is TGCGCCAGCAGCTCACAAATAAGCACAGATACGCAGTATTTT.

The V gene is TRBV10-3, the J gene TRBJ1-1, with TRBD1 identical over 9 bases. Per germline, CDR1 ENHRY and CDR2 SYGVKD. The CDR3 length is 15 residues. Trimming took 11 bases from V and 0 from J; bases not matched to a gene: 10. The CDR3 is CAFRTGEGLNTEAFF. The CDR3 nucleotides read TGTGCCTTTCGGACAGGGGAGGGCCTGAACACTGAAGCTTTCTTT.

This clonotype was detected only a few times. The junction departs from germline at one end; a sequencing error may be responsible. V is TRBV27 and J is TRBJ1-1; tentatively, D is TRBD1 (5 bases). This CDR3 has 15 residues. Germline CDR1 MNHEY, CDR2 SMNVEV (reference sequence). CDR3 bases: TGTGCCAGCAGTGTATCTACAGGCACGAACACTGAAGCTTTCTTT. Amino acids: CASSVSTGTNTEAFF.

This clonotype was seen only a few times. The chain's CDR3 is CASSRQGVGLRDTEAFF. The CDR3 nucleotides read TGTGCCAGCAGTCGACAGGGGGTTGGACTTCGGGACACTGAAGCTTTCTTT. The chain employs TRBV28 and TRBJ1-1, with 9 nucleotides matching TRBD1. This CDR3 spans 17 amino acids. Germline-derived CDR1 and CDR2 are MDHEN and SYDVKM. Losses at the gene ends were 5 bases for V and 3 bases for J; bases not matched to a gene: 13.

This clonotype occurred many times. The CDR3 protein is CASSLSGNGYTF. The CDR3 DNA sequence: TGTGCCAGCAGTTTAAGCGGGAACGGCTACACCTTC. The chain has TRBV7-2 and TRBJ1-2; D is unresolved. The CDR3 runs 12 residues. V was trimmed by 6 bases and J by 8 bases, leaving 13 bases between them. Germline CDR1 reads SGHTA; CDR2 reads FQGNSA.

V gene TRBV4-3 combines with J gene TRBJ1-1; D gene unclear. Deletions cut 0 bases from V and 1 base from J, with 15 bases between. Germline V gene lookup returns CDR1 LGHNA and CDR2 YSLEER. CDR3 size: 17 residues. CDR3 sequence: CASSQDRIEFQNTEAFF. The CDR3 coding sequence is TGCGCCAGCAGCCAAGATAGAATTGAGTTCCAGAACACTGAAGCTTTCTTT.

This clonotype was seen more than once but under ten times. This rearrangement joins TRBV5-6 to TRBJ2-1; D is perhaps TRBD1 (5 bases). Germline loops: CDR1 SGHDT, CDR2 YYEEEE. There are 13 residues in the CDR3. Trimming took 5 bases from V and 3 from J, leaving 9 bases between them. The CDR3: CASRDTYYNEQFF. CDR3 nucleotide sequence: TGTGCCAGCAGGGACACGTACTACAATGAGCAGTTCTTC. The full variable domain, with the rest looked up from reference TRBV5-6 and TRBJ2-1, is DAGVTQSPTHLIKTRGQQVTLRCSPKSGHDTVSWYQQALGQGPQFIFQYYEEEERQRGNFPDRFSGHQFPNYSSELNVNALLLGDSALYLCASRDTYYNEQFFGPGTRLTVL.

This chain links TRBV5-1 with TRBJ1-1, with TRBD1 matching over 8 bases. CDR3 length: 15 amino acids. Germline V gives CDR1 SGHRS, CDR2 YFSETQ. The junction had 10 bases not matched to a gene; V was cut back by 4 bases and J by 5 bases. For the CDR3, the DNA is TGCGCCAGCAGCCTACCCAGGACAGGGACTACTGAAGCTTTCTTT. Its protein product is CASSLPRTGTTEAFF.

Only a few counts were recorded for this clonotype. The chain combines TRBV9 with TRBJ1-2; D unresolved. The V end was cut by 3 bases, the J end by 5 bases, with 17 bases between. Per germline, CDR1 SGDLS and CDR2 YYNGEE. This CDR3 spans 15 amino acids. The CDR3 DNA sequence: TGTGCCAGCAGCGCCTCTACGGTGGCTCCTTATGGCTACACCTTC. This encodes CASSASTVAPYGYTF.

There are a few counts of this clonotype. This CDR3 is CSATSRGLIGSPLHF. The CDR3 DNA reads TGCAGTGCTACCTCCAGGGGGCTCATAGGTTCACCCCTCCACTTT. This chain uses TRBV20-1 with TRBJ1-6; TRBD1 matches 8 bases. This CDR3 spans 15 amino acids. The junction had 11 bases not matched to a gene; V was cut back by 4 bases and J by 9 bases. CDR1 and CDR2 (germline): DFQATT, SNEGSKA (reference sequence).

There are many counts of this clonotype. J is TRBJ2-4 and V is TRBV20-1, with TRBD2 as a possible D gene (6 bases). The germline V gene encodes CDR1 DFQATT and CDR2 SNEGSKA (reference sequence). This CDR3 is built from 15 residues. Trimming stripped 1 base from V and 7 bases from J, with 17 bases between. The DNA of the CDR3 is TGCAGTGCTAGAGTGTCCGGCGGGGAGTTTAACATTCAGTACTTC. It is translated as CSARVSGGEFNIQYF.

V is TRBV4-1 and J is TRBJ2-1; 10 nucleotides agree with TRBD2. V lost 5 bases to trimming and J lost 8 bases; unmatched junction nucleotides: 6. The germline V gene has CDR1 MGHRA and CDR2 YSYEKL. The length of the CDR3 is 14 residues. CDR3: CASSNPGTSDEQFF. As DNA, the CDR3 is TGCGCCAGCAGCAACCCCGGGACTAGCGATGAGCAGTTCTTC.

The CDR3 loop reads CASSFGRTNYGYTF. The DNA for the CDR3 is TGTGCCAGCAGTTTCGGACGCACTAACTATGGCTACACCTTC. The chain recombines TRBV28 with TRBJ1-2; D gene ambiguous. The CDR3 has 14 residues. Germline V gene data show CDR1 as MDHEN and CDR2 as SYDVKM. The V end was cut by 3 bases, the J end by 0 bases, with 8 bases between.